This TCR beta chain was identified in a study of PD-1 blockade in classical Hodgkin lymphoma. The CDR3 totals 15 residues. Germline CDR1 is PRHDT and CDR2 is FYEKMQ (reference sequence). J was trimmed by 0 bases and V by 5 bases; bases with no gene match: 3. Relapses following autologous stem cell transplantation were seen in all patients, with brentuximab vedotin exposure varying. Assay used: immunoSEQ multiplex PCR; TCRdb lists only in-frame clones, some missing. The table includes approximately 50,000 clones, 85% to 90% detected once. The sequence came from a human donor with classical Hodgkin lymphoma. The input for sequencing was peripheral blood mononuclear cells (PBMCs), taken before the second cycle of nivolumab. This chain connects TRBV13 to TRBJ2-3; 9 bases are shared with TRBD1. CDR3 DNA: TGTGCCAGCAGCCGGGACAGGGTGAGCACAGATACGCAGTATTTT. This sequence encodes CASSRDRVSTDTQYF.